What follows are 12 T cell receptor beta chains derived from one specimen sequenced in a study of cytomegalovirus exposure and HLA in healthy donors. 60 Vbeta and 13 Jbeta primers were used in PCR. The table came from immunoSEQ multiplex PCR; TCRdb's copy has only in-frame clones and leaves some out. This sample has about 43,000 clones; roughly 51% occur once, and the top ten carry roughly 5.6%. The specimen sequenced was PBMCs. These receptors came from a man aged 55 to 70 in good health and CMV-seronegative.

This clone was found many times. The chain links TRBV7-2 to TRBJ1-1; the D gene is possibly TRBD1 (5 bases). Trimming stripped 3 bases from V and 1 base from J, with 6 bases between. The CDR3 has 13 residues. Germline CDR1 reads SGHTA; CDR2 reads FQGNSA. The CDR3 DNA is TGTGCCAGCAGCTTCGGGGGGAACACTGAAGCTTTCTTT. Encoded protein: CASSFGGNTEAFF. The full variable domain, with the rest looked up from reference TRBV7-2 and TRBJ1-1, is GAGVSQSPSNKVTEKGKDVELRCDPISGHTALYWYRQSLGQGLEFLIYFQGNSAPDKSGLPSDRFSAERTGGSVSTLTIQRTQQEDSAVYLCASSFGGNTEAFFGQGTRLTVV.

CDR3 sequence reads: CASSQRLAGEDEQFF. In nucleotides, the CDR3 is TGCGCCAGCAGCCAGCGACTAGCGGGAGAGGACGAGCAGTTCTTC. This chain connects TRBV4-3 to TRBJ2-1, with TRBD2 matching 12 bases. The germline V gene encodes CDR1 LGHNA and CDR2 YSLEER. This CDR3 spans 15 amino acids. The trim removed 3 bases at V and 10 bases at J, leaving 7 bases unmatched.

The chain recombines TRBV29-1 with TRBJ2-7; 11 bases map to TRBD2. Per the germline V gene, CDR1 is SQVTM and CDR2 is ANQGSEA. The V and J ends lost 4 bases and 5 bases, in that order; junction bases with no gene match: 4. The CDR3 is 13 residues long. The DNA for the CDR3 is TGCAGCGTTGGACTAGCGGGACGCGACGAGCAGTACTTC. Translated, it gives CSVGLAGRDEQYF.

Regarding this clone: This specimen includes other DNA sequences encoding the same CDR3. The rearrangement joins TRBV12-2 to TRBJ1-1; the tabulated D call, TRBD1, remains unverified against the DNA. TRBV12-2 corresponds to a pseudogene. The CDR3 has 15 residues. The CDR3 bases are TGTGCAAGTCGCTCTCCGGGACAGGGATACACTGAAGCTTTCTTT. This gives the protein CASRSPGQGYTEAFF.

The chain joins TRBV5-1 to TRBJ2-2; 9 bases agree with TRBD2. The germline gives CDR1 SGHRS, CDR2 YFSETQ. J gave up 6 bases and V 4 bases, and 7 bases lay outside the gene matches. CDR3 length equals 15 residues. CDR3 coding DNA: TGCGCCAGCAGCGTCCTAGCGGGGTCTTCCGGGGAGCTGTTTTTT. This sequence encodes CASSVLAGSSGELFF.

V gene TRBV25-1 combines with J gene TRBJ1-1; TRBD1 aligns across 8 bases. This CDR3 comprises 14 residues. From germline, CDR1 is MGHDK and CDR2 SYGVNS. J lost 0 bases, V lost 4 bases, and 1 base had no gene match. Here the CDR3 reads CASSVGQVNTEAFF. The DNA of the CDR3 is TGTGCCAGCAGTGTGGGACAGGTGAACACTGAAGCTTTCTTT. Together with reference TRBV25-1 and TRBJ1-1, the CDR3 gives the full variable domain: EADIYQTPRYLVIGTGKKITLECSQTMGHDKMYWYQQDPGMELHLIHYSYGVNSTEKGDLSSESTVSRIRTEHFPLTLESARPSHTSQYLCASSVGQVNTEAFFGQGTRLTVV.

V gene TRBV29-1 combines with J gene TRBJ1-4, with 7 bases fitting TRBD1. Trimming removed 6 bases from V and 7 bases from J; junction bases left unmatched: 5. The CDR3 totals 12 residues. Germline CDR1 is SQVTM and CDR2 is ANQGSEA. The CDR3 DNA follows: TGCAGCGTCGCTCGGGACAGTGAAAAACTGTTTTTT. Amino acid sequence: CSVARDSEKLFF.

Remarks on this clone: This same CDR3 is encoded by further DNA sequences in the sample. V gene TRBV4-3 combines with J gene TRBJ2-5, with D perhaps TRBD1 (5 bases). CDR1 LGHNA and CDR2 YSLEER come from the germline V gene. The ends were cut back, 0 bases at V and 5 bases at J, with 13 bases in the middle. There are 15 residues in the CDR3. Here the CDR3 reads CASSQEATGDETQYF. CDR3 nucleotide sequence: TGCGCCAGCAGCCAAGAGGCAACAGGCGATGAGACCCAGTACTTC.

The rearrangement joins TRBV18 to TRBJ1-5; TRBD1 aligns across 7 bases. The germline CDR1 and CDR2 sequences are KGHSH and LQKENI. There are 13 residues in the CDR3. V was pared by 4 bases and J by 7 bases, with 4 bases of the junction left unmatched. CDR3 loop: CASSLDRDQPQHF. The CDR3, as DNA: TGTGCCAGCTCACTCGACAGGGACCAGCCCCAGCATTTT.

This chain joins TRBV4-3 and TRBJ1-4; D possibly corresponds to TRBD1 (6 bases). The CDR3 extends over 15 amino acids. V lost 4 bases and J lost 3, with 12 bases in between. Germline CDR1 reads LGHNA; CDR2 reads YSLEER. The CDR3: CASSRDIPPNEKLFF. The CDR3 nucleotides read TGCGCCAGCAGCCGGGACATCCCGCCTAATGAAAAACTGTTTTTT.

The CDR3 DNA sequence: TGTGCCAGCAACCGGGACAGGGCGAACAATGAGCAGTTCTTC. Translation: CASNRDRANNEQFF. This chain connects TRBV5-4 to TRBJ2-1; 9 bases match TRBD1. With 6 bases clipped from V and 5 bases from J, the junction kept 6 bases outside the gene matches. In germline, CDR1 is SGHNT, CDR2 YYREEE (reference sequence). CDR3 length equals 14 residues.

The chain couples TRBV9 to TRBJ2-7; D possibly corresponds to TRBD1 (6 bases). Per the germline V gene, CDR1 is SGDLS and CDR2 is YYNGEE. V lost 4 bases to trimming and J lost 4 bases, with 21 bases between them. This CDR3 is built from 16 residues. CDR3 region: CASSQGLAELGYEQYF. For the CDR3, the DNA is TGTGCCAGCAGCCAGGGGCTAGCTGAGCTGGGATACGAGCAGTACTTC.